The 23 T cell receptor beta chains below were found in one sample sequenced in a study of blood T cells in healthy people across ages. Next came a second PCR, run for about 6 to 11 cycles, which used a sample-barcoded 5' primer along with a J-beta primer mix. TCRdb reanalysed the 5' RACE reads using MiXCR and keeps one entry per CDR3 protein. The sample shows 1,500,000 or so distinct CDR3 sequences, approximately 43% of them seen only once. The material sequenced was blood. These receptors were obtained from a woman aged 18-35 years in good health.

This sequence joins TRBV7-2 and TRBJ2-5; TRBD2 matches 12 bases. This CDR3 region has 15 residues. Germline CDR1 reads SGHTA; CDR2 reads FQGNSA. J was trimmed by 5 bases and V by 4 bases; bases with no gene match: 5. In DNA form, the CDR3 reads TGTGCCAGCAGCTCGACTAGCGGGAGCTTTGAGACCCAGTACTTC. Its translation: CASSSTSGSFETQYF.

The table lists this clonotype with a count of one. The J gene is TRBJ1-1, the V gene TRBV12-3 or TRBV12-4; D may be TRBD1 (6 bases). Deletions cut 4 bases from V and 3 bases from J, with 12 bases between. This CDR3 has 14 residues. CDR3 in amino acids: CASSSGGRDTEAFF. DNA for the CDR3: TGTGCCAGCAGTTCTGGGGGCCGCGACACTGAAGCTTTCTTT.

J is TRBJ2-1 and V is TRBV7-9, with TRBD1 matching 8 bases. V shed 2 bases and J 3 bases; nucleotides not matched to a gene: 6. Germline V gene data show CDR1 as SEHNR and CDR2 as FQNEAQ (reference sequence). The CDR3 totals 16 residues. CDR3 residues: CASSLSPGGIYNEQFF. CDR3 coding DNA: TGTGCCAGCAGCTTAAGTCCAGGGGGCATCTACAATGAGCAGTTCTTC.

This clonotype was counted only a few times. The rearrangement joins TRBV12-3 or TRBV12-4 to TRBJ1-2; D remains unclear. The CDR3 has 14 residues. Trimming shortened V by 3 bases and J by 4 bases, and 12 bases separated the two germline ends. The CDR3 coding sequence is TGTGCCAGCAGTTTTCCTGAGGCCACCTATGGCTACACCTTC. Amino acids: CASSFPEATYGYTF.

This clonotype was found a few times. CDR3 in DNA: TGTGCCAGCGGAAATGGGAACTATGGCTACACCTTC. This sequence encodes CASGNGNYGYTF. The V gene is TRBV2, the J gene TRBJ1-2; D gene unclear. Germline assignment: CDR1 SNHLY and CDR2 FYNNEI. There are 12 residues in the CDR3. Trimming left V 8 bases short and J 2 bases short, with 9 bases between.

The CDR3 loop is CASSQGRVRGSKSPLHF. The CDR3 DNA sequence: TGCGCCAGCAGCCAAGGTCGGGTACGGGGTTCTAAGTCACCCCTCCACTTT. The chain couples TRBV4-1 to TRBJ1-6; D not resolved. Trimming shortened V by 1 base and J by 10 bases, and 20 bases separated the two germline ends. This CDR3 region has 17 residues. From germline, CDR1 is MGHRA and CDR2 YSYEKL.

Concerning this clonotype: At one boundary the junction diverges from the germline segment, which might be a read error. V and J are TRBV20-1 and TRBJ1-6; tentatively, D is TRBD1 (6 bases). CDR1 is DFQATT and CDR2 is SNEGSKA in the germline V gene (reference sequence). The CDR3 loop spans 16 amino acids. In DNA, the CDR3 is TGCAGTGCTAGAGATAGGGGGAGCTCCTATAGTTCACCCCTCCACTTT. It yields the protein CSARDRGSSYSSPLHF.

There are a few counts of this clonotype. The CDR3 loop is CATSDPGRSYNEQFF. DNA for the CDR3: TGTGCCACCAGTGATCCGGGACGGTCCTACAATGAGCAGTTCTTC. The chain joins TRBV24-1 to TRBJ2-1, with D perhaps assigned TRBD1 or TRBD2 (5 bases each). With 3 bases removed from V and 1 base from J, the gap between germline ends came to 9 bases. The CDR3 loop spans 15 amino acids. Germline values: CDR1 KGHDR, CDR2 SFDVKD.

This clonotype was observed a handful of times. The V gene is TRBV6-1, the J gene TRBJ2-3; the match to TRBD2 covers 7 bases. Germline CDR1 and CDR2: MNHNS and SASEGT. CDR3 length: 17 amino acids. The junction had 9 bases not matched to a gene; V was cut back by 1 base and J by 2 bases. This chain's CDR3 is CASSEVTSGVSTDTQYF. The CDR3 bases are TGTGCCAGCAGTGAAGTTACCAGCGGGGTATCCACAGATACGCAGTATTTT.

The V and J genes are TRBV9 and TRBJ2-3, with TRBD2 identical over 11 bases. CDR1 is SGDLS and CDR2 is YYNGEE in the germline V gene. V lost 4 bases to trimming and J lost 0 bases; unmatched junction nucleotides: 4. This CDR3 comprises 16 residues. CDR3 loop: CASSTSGSASTDTQYF. The CDR3 nucleotides read TGTGCCAGCAGCACTAGCGGGAGTGCTAGCACAGATACGCAGTATTTT.

This clonotype came up a few times. This chain joins TRBV7-9 and TRBJ2-3; 7 bases are shared with TRBD2. Unmatched junction bases numbered 12, after V lost 5 bases and J lost 4 bases. CDR1 and CDR2 (germline): SEHNR, FQNEAQ (reference sequence). This CDR3 has 16 residues. This CDR3 reads CASSTTGLLDPDTQYF. The CDR3 DNA follows: TGTGCCAGCAGCACTACGGGACTATTGGACCCAGATACGCAGTATTTT.

This clonotype was recorded a few times. The rearrangement joins TRBV29-1 to TRBJ1-2, with D perhaps TRBD1 (6 bases). The germline V gene has CDR1 SQVTM and CDR2 ANQGSEA. The CDR3 sequence is 13 residues long. The CDR3 DNA sequence: TGCAGTTCCCACAGGGTAGGGGGCTATGGCTACACCTTC. It translates to CSSHRVGGYGYTF.

The rearrangement uses TRBV20-1 and TRBJ2-1; the match to TRBD2 covers 8 bases. Germline values: CDR1 DFQATT, CDR2 SNEGSKA (reference sequence). The CDR3 covers 17 residues. V lost 0 bases to trimming and J lost 1 base; unmatched junction nucleotides: 8. The CDR3, as DNA: TGCAGTGCTAGAGATTTGACGGGAGGGATGTCCTACAATGAGCAGTTCTTC. It specifies CSARDLTGGMSYNEQFF.

The chain has TRBV20-1 and TRBJ2-3, with D tentatively TRBD1 (8 bases). This CDR3 has 21 amino acids. V shed 4 bases and J shed 5 bases, with 37 bases lying between them. CDR1 and CDR2 (germline): DFQATT, SNEGSKA (reference sequence). The CDR3 DNA follows: TGCAGTGCTATATCCGCTCTCTCAGGGGGCAGGGCGGGAGTTATAGGAGATACGCAGTATTTT. Protein sequence: CSAISALSGGRAGVIGDTQYF.

A note on this clonotype: A read error may produce the germline difference seen at one junction end. The V gene is TRBV20-1, the J gene TRBJ2-1, with D possibly being TRBD2 (6 bases). The CDR3 spans 14 residues. Germline V gene lookup returns CDR1 DFQATT and CDR2 SNEGSKA (reference sequence). The CDR3 region has the DNA TGCGGTGCTACCGTCGGGAGATTAGACAATGAGCAGTTCTTC. Translation gives CGATVGRLDNEQFF.

This clonotype was detected once. This chain joins TRBV20-1 and TRBJ2-1; no clear D gene. Trimming pared 6 bases from V and 0 bases from J, leaving 9 bases between. Germline V gene sequence: CDR1 DFQATT, CDR2 SNEGSKA (reference sequence). The CDR3 is made up of 13 amino acids. The CDR3 DNA reads TGCAGTGCCCATCTGAGCTCCTACAATGAGCAGTTCTTC. It encodes CSAHLSSYNEQFF.

In its sample, this clonotype was seen many times. The chain employs TRBV6-2 or TRBV6-3 and TRBJ2-5; 10 nucleotides agree with TRBD2. Germline V lookup: CDR1 MNHEY, CDR2 SVGEGT. With V trimmed by 7 bases and J by 0 bases, 2 bases remained unmatched. The CDR3 consists of 14 residues. The CDR3 nucleotides are TGTGCCAGCAAAGGACTAGCGGACCAAGAGACCCAGTACTTC. Its translation is CASKGLADQETQYF.

This clonotype was seen more than once but under ten times. V is TRBV12-3 or TRBV12-4 and J is TRBJ2-1; 13 bases align to TRBD2. After removal of 4 bases from V and 4 bases from J, the junction contained 7 bases not matched to a gene. CDR3 length: 17 residues. CDR3 amino acids: CASSYTLAGGRYNEQFF. CDR3 bases: TGTGCCAGCAGTTACACACTAGCGGGGGGGAGATACAATGAGCAGTTCTTC.

This chain links TRBV7-9 with TRBJ2-1; TRBD1 or TRBD2 may be the D gene (7 bases each). V was clipped by 1 base and J by 2 bases, with 12 bases between them. The CDR3 is made up of 16 amino acids. Germline CDR1 is SEHNR and CDR2 is FQNEAQ (reference sequence). Here the CDR3 DNA reads TGTGCCAGCAGCTTAGTGGGAGGGGGCACCTACAATGAGCAGTTCTTC. Translating gives CASSLVGGGTYNEQFF.

The rearrangement uses TRBV6-2 or TRBV6-3 and TRBJ1-2, with a tentative D call TRBD1 (6 bases). CDR1 is MNHEY, CDR2 SVGEGT, per germline. V was pared by 0 bases and J by 4 bases, with 12 bases between. The CDR3 covers 15 residues. CDR3 sequence reads: CASSYSSQGIYGYTF. CDR3 DNA: TGTGCCAGCAGTTACTCCTCACAGGGTATCTATGGCTACACCTTC.

V usage is TRBV20-1 and J usage is TRBJ1-1; TRBD1 matches at 7 bases. The CDR3 length is 11 residues. Trimming cost V 3 bases and J 6 bases; bases outside gene matches: 1. Germline values: CDR1 DFQATT, CDR2 SNEGSKA (reference sequence). The CDR3 reads CSASGTAEAFF. The CDR3 bases are TGCAGTGCTAGCGGGACAGCTGAAGCTTTCTTT.

To note about this clonotype: One junction end does not reproduce the germline sequence, and a read error may be involved. V and J are TRBV4-1 and TRBJ1-5, with D unresolved. The length of the CDR3 is 15 residues. Germline CDR1 is MGHRA and CDR2 is YSYEKL. CDR3 DNA sequence: TGCGCCAGCAGCCAAGATCCCAGGACTAATCAGCCCAAGCATTTT. Its protein is CASSQDPRTNQPKHF.

Details on this clonotype: One end of the junction is discordant with germline, which a read error may explain. The chain has TRBV27 and TRBJ2-1, with a weak D call TRBD1 (6 bases). The CDR3 spans 16 residues. Germline loops: CDR1 MNHEY, CDR2 SMNVEV (reference sequence). The chain's CDR3 is CASSLAGGLSYNEQFF. The CDR3 DNA follows: TGCGCCAGCAGCTTGGCTGGGGGCCTCTCCTACAATGAGCAGTTCTTC.